Sequencing of this TCR beta chain was carried out in a study of blood T cell repertoires in COVID-19. This clone came up a few times. The V gene lost 3 bases and the J gene lost 3 bases, with 15 bases spanning the gap. Germline V gene sequence: CDR1 SGDLS, CDR2 YYNGEE. The CDR3 is made up of 16 amino acids. Repertoires were generated with immunoSEQ multiplex PCR, while TCRdb's copy carries only in-frame clones and drops some. This sample yields 180,000 or so clones, of which approximately 83% are seen a single time; approximately 2.4% belongs to the top ten. This clonotype was obtained from a human donor with acute or convalescent COVID-19. The donor label of this sample is uncertain. The sample taken for sequencing was peripheral blood. The chain joins TRBV9 to TRBJ1-4; tentatively, D is TRBD1 (5 bases). In DNA form, the CDR3 reads TGTGCCAGCAGCGGAATATCGGAGGGACCTAATGAAAAACTGTTTTTT. It codes for CASSGISEGPNEKLFF. The variable domain in full, completed from reference TRBV9 and TRBJ1-4, reads DSGVTQTPKHLITATGQRVTLRCSPRSGDLSVYWYQQSLDQGLQFLIQYYNGEERAKGNILERFSAQQFPDLHSELNLSSLELGDSALYFCASSGISEGPNEKLFFGSGTQLSVL.